The 20 T cell receptor beta chains reported below all come from one sample, sequenced in a study of lymphopenia after photon versus proton radiotherapy. This table comes from immunoSEQ multiplex PCR, and its TCRdb copy is limited to in-frame clones, with some not included. The profile shows some 170,000 clones, less than 90% of them singletons. The sequencing here drew on peripheral blood, taken from a patient treated with photon-based radiotherapy. The receptor set was obtained from a man aged 50 to 60 with gastric cancer.

The rearrangement uses TRBV5-4 and TRBJ2-7; D unresolved. The CDR3 covers 13 residues. The germline V gene encodes CDR1 SGHNT and CDR2 YYREEE (reference sequence). V lost 0 bases and J lost 3, with 7 bases in between. The CDR3 sequence: CASSLGGNYEQYF. CDR3 in DNA: TGTGCCAGCAGCTTGGGCGGCAACTACGAGCAGTACTTC.

The chain combines TRBV30 with TRBJ1-5; D not resolved. Germline V gene sequence: CDR1 GTSNPN, CDR2 SVGIG (reference sequence). The CDR3 consists of 14 residues. V was pared by 1 base and J by 2 bases, with 9 bases between. CDR3 coding DNA: TGTGCCTGGAGTGGAGGGTTGGGCAATCAGCCCCAGCATTTT. It is translated as CAWSGGLGNQPQHF.

The chain couples TRBV6-1 to TRBJ2-6; 10 positions agree with TRBD1. CDR1 and CDR2 (germline): MNHNS, SASEGT. The CDR3 contains 18 residues. V shed 3 bases, J shed 5 bases, and the junction held 10 bases outside the gene matches. In DNA, the CDR3 is TGTGCCAGCAGTGAGGGACAGGGGACGTATTCCAGGGCCAACGTCCTGACTTTC. The encoded protein is CASSEGQGTYSRANVLTF.

This chain uses TRBV29-1 with TRBJ2-5, with 12 bases fitting TRBD1. The germline gives CDR1 SQVTM, CDR2 ANQGSEA. V lost 6 bases, J lost 5 bases, and 4 bases stayed unmatched. CDR3 length equals 13 residues. CDR3 sequence: CSVGQGALETQYF. The DNA of the CDR3 is TGCAGCGTGGGACAGGGGGCCCTGGAGACCCAGTACTTC. Drawing the rest from reference TRBV29-1 and TRBJ2-5, the complete variable domain is SAVISQKPSRDICQRGTSLTIQCQVDSQVTMMFWYRQQPGQSLTLIATANQGSEATYESGFVIDKFPISRPNLTFSTLTVSNMSPEDSSIYLCSVGQGALETQYFGPGTRLLVL.

This rearrangement joins TRBV7-7 to TRBJ2-3; D gene unclear. The V gene's germline CDR1 is SSHAT and CDR2 FNYEAQ (reference sequence). The CDR3 length is 13 residues. V shed 1 base and J shed 2 bases, with 4 bases lying between them. The CDR3 nucleotides read TGTGCCAGCAGCTTAGACTACACAGATACGCAGTATTTT. Translated: CASSLDYTDTQYF. The whole variable domain, filled in from reference TRBV7-7 and TRBJ2-3, reads GAGVSQSPRYKVTKRGQDVTLRCDPISSHATLYWYQQALGQGPEFLTYFNYEAQPDKSGLPSDRFSAERPEGSISTLTIQRTEQRDSAMYRCASSLDYTDTQYFGPGTRLTVL.

This clone came up once. The chain uses TRBV19 and TRBJ1-5; 7 bases match TRBD1. CDR1 is LNHDA and CDR2 is SQIVND in the germline V gene (reference sequence). The CDR3 covers 14 residues. V was pared by 6 bases and J by 1 base, with 3 bases of the junction left unmatched. CDR3 protein: CASRWGQSNQPQHF. The CDR3 bases are TGTGCCAGTAGATGGGGACAGAGCAATCAGCCCCAGCATTTT.

The chain employs TRBV14 and TRBJ2-1; D remains unclear. CDR1 is SGHDN, CDR2 FVKESK, per germline. Trimming shortened V by 1 base and J by 10 bases, and 8 bases separated the two germline ends. This CDR3 comprises 12 residues. The CDR3, as DNA: TGTGCCAGCAGCCAAGCAGTCATGGAGCAGTTCTTC. Its protein product is CASSQAVMEQFF.

The J gene is TRBJ2-7, the V gene TRBV10-3; weak D call: TRBD2 (7 bases). This CDR3 region has 14 residues. The germline CDR1 and CDR2 sequences are ENHRY and SYGVKD. V was cut by 2 bases and J by 4 bases, with 12 bases left in between. The CDR3 DNA is TGTGCCATCAGTGAGAGGGGGGGATCGTACGAGCAGTACTTC. The encoded protein is CAISERGGSYEQYF.

The chain employs TRBV5-1 and TRBJ1-2, with 8 bases aligning to TRBD1. The trim removed 7 bases at V and 4 bases at J, leaving 12 bases unmatched. Germline CDR1 SGHRS, CDR2 YFSETQ. The CDR3 totals 15 residues. CDR3 in amino acids: CASHDRDRRSYGYTF. CDR3 bases: TGCGCCAGCCACGACCGGGACAGGCGATCCTATGGCTACACCTTC. The full variable domain, in which reference TRBV5-1 and TRBJ1-2 provide the parts outside the CDR3, is KAGVTQTPRYLIKTRGQQVTLSCSPISGHRSVSWYQQTPGQGLQFLFEYFSETQRNKGNFPGRFSGRQFSNSRSEMNVSTLELGDSALYLCASHDRDRRSYGYTFGSGTRLTVV.

The V gene is TRBV9, the J gene TRBJ2-3; unclear D gene. The CDR3 is 14 residues long. V was shortened by 4 bases and J by 2 bases, with 11 bases between the two germline ends. Germline V gene data show CDR1 as SGDLS and CDR2 as YYNGEE. The CDR3 DNA is TGTGCCAGCAGCATCTCGGCGATCACAGATACGCAGTATTTT. It is translated as CASSISAITDTQYF.

The rearrangement links TRBV11-3 to TRBJ2-1; D gene unclear. CDR3 length: 13 residues. Germline lookup yields CDR1 SGHNT and CDR2 YENEEA. With 2 bases removed from V and 5 bases from J, the gap between germline ends came to 7 bases. CDR3 nucleotide sequence: TGTGCCAGCAGCTTAACTCGAGACAATGAGCAGTTCTTC. It yields the protein CASSLTRDNEQFF.

This chain joins TRBV15 and TRBJ2-7; 16 bases align to TRBD2. The CDR3 has 20 residues. J was trimmed by 2 bases and V by 5 bases; bases with no gene match: 15. Germline CDR1 is LNHNV and CDR2 is YYDKDF (reference sequence). CDR3 in amino acids: CATSLGTSGRAIRSAYEQYF. The CDR3 coding sequence is TGTGCCACCAGCTTGGGGACTAGCGGGAGGGCGATTAGAAGCGCCTACGAGCAGTACTTC.

The chain carries TRBV30 and TRBJ2-5, with D hard to call. Trimming cost V 2 bases and J 1 base, with 5 bases left between them. The CDR3 runs 12 residues. Germline values: CDR1 GTSNPN, CDR2 SVGIG (reference sequence). CDR3 in amino acids: CAWSLLQETQYF. The CDR3 bases are TGTGCCTGGAGTCTGCTCCAAGAGACCCAGTACTTC.

The V gene is TRBV27, the J gene TRBJ1-5; D is perhaps TRBD1 (6 bases). The CDR3 has 13 amino acids. The V end lost 3 bases, the J end lost 5 bases, and 8 bases lay between the germline ends. CDR1 and CDR2 from the germline V gene are MNHEY and SMNVEV (reference sequence). This chain's CDR3 is CASSFRGDQPQHF. CDR3 nucleotides: TGTGCCAGCAGTTTCAGGGGAGATCAGCCCCAGCATTTT.

The chain carries TRBV30 and TRBJ1-1; TRBD1 aligns across 8 bases. The CDR3 has 13 amino acids. Germline lookup yields CDR1 GTSNPN and CDR2 SVGIG (reference sequence). J lost 4 bases, V lost 3 bases, and 4 bases had no gene match. In DNA, the CDR3 is TGTGCCTGGAGATGGACAGGGTCCACTGAAGCTTTCTTT. It translates to CAWRWTGSTEAFF.

For this clone: The sample has other DNA sequences that encode this CDR3 too. The chain couples TRBV11-2 to TRBJ2-1, with TRBD2 identical over 9 bases. The germline V gene has CDR1 SGHAT and CDR2 FQNNGV. The CDR3 consists of 15 residues. J lost 0 bases, V lost 5 bases, and 2 bases had no gene match. The CDR3 nucleotides read TGTGCCAGCAGCCTAGCGGGGAGCTCCTACAATGAGCAGTTCTTC. Residues: CASSLAGSSYNEQFF.

V is TRBV4-1 and J is TRBJ2-2, with D perhaps TRBD2 (6 bases). The CDR3 is made up of 13 amino acids. V shed 6 bases and J shed 4 bases, with 9 bases lying between them. The V gene's germline CDR1 is MGHRA and CDR2 YSYEKL. The DNA of the CDR3 is TGCGCCAGCAGTCGGAGGGGCACCGGGGAGCTGTTTTTT. It specifies CASSRRGTGELFF.

This clone appeared a single time. Here the CDR3 DNA reads TGTGCCAGCAGCTTAGGTGGGCCACAAGAGACCCAGTACTTC. Residues: CASSLGGPQETQYF. This chain links TRBV11-3 with TRBJ2-5, with D unresolved. This CDR3 has 14 amino acids. CDR1 and CDR2 from the germline V gene are SGHNT and YENEEA. V gave up 1 base and J gave up 2 bases, with 8 bases separating them.

The chain employs TRBV30 and TRBJ2-7, with D possibly being TRBD1 (5 bases). Germline lookup yields CDR1 GTSNPN and CDR2 SVGIG (reference sequence). V lost 2 bases to trimming and J lost 5 bases, with 13 bases between them. The CDR3 is 13 amino acids. CDR3 nucleotide sequence: TGTGCCTGGAGTTACAGGCGAGAGAACGAGCAGTACTTC. It yields the protein CAWSYRRENEQYF.

This chain connects TRBV7-2 to TRBJ1-5, with D perhaps TRBD1 (6 bases). Germline V CDR1 and CDR2: SGHTA, FQGNSA. The CDR3 length is 14 residues. Between the trimmed V and J ends, which lost 1 base and 3 bases, there was a span of 7 bases. The chain's CDR3 is CASSLDRVNQPQHF. The DNA for the CDR3 is TGTGCCAGCAGCTTAGACAGGGTCAATCAGCCCCAGCATTTT.